The 14 T cell receptor beta chains presented below share a single source sample, sequenced in a study of tissue T cells after allogeneic stem cell transplantation. Sequencing used immunoSEQ multiplex PCR; TCRdb keeps in-frame clones, though not all of them. In the table there are approximately 8,800 clones, 37% of which are singletons. Time point noted: mouse harvest day 14 after allogeneic transplant. Mouse grafts combined 10^7 T-cell-depleted bone marrow cells with 10^6 splenic CD5+ T cells. The sequencing sample was made of skin. The source of these receptors is a female BALB/c mouse given C57BL/6 T cells with graft-versus-host disease after an allogeneic hematopoietic cell transplant.

Of note for this clone: Gene and germline names: mouse. The read ends 1 residue before the CDR3 terminus; that terminus is restored from the germline J gene. This rearrangement joins TRBV26 to TRBJ2-2; 8 nucleotides line up with TRBD2. CDR1 is KGHPV, CDR2 FQNQEV, per germline (reference sequence). V was clipped by 2 bases and J by 4 bases; unmatched bases: 6. The CDR3 consists of 16 residues. The covered CDR3 bases are TGTGCCAGCAGTCTGGCGGGGGGGCGCGGCACCGGGCAGCTCTAC. Its translation: CASSLAGGRGTGQLY. The CDR3 in full is CASSLAGGRGTGQLYF. The whole variable domain, filled in from reference TRBV26 and TRBJ2-2, reads NSKVIQTPRYLVKGQGQKAKMRCIPEKGHPVVFWYQQNKNNEFKFLINFQNQEVLQQIDMTEKRFSAECPSNSPCSLEIQSSEAGDSALYLCASSLAGGRGTGQLYFGEGSKLTVL.

In its sample, this clone is large (0.1 to 1%). Each gene name is a mouse one. The read ends 1 residue before the CDR3 terminus; that terminus is restored from the germline J gene. The V and J genes are TRBV13-1 and TRBJ2-1; 9 bases line up with TRBD1. Trimming at V came to 7 bases and at J to 4 bases, leaving 3 bases not matched to a gene. The CDR3 runs 13 residues. Per the germline V gene, CDR1 is NSHNY and CDR2 is SYGAGN. CDR3 bases read: TGTGCCAGCCGGACAGGGGTTTATGCTGAGCAGTTC. Its protein is CASRTGVYAEQF. The whole CDR3 sequence is CASRTGVYAEQFF.

The table lists this clone with a few counts. Gene and germline names: mouse. Read coverage stops 1 residue before the CDR3 terminus; the germline J gene supplies the remainder. V and J are TRBV26 and TRBJ2-7, with 7 bases lining up with TRBD1. V lost 4 bases to trimming and J lost 5 bases; unmatched junction nucleotides: 2. The CDR3 covers 12 residues. Germline values: CDR1 KGHPV, CDR2 FQNQEV (reference sequence). The CDR3 region is CASSPDRDEQYF. The DNA read from the CDR3 is TGTGCCAGCAGTCCTGACAGGGATGAACAGTAC.

This clone is labeled medium-sized. Gene names are the mouse ones. The CDR3 end falls 1 residue outside the read, so it is completed with the germline J gene. The chain has TRBV5 and TRBJ1-1; no clear D gene. V was trimmed by 2 bases and J by 5 bases, leaving 6 bases between them. This CDR3 comprises 12 residues. Germline lookup yields CDR1 LGHNA and CDR2 YNLKQL (reference sequence). This chain's CDR3 is CASSQTETEVFF. CDR3 DNA, as far as it was read: TGTGCCAGCAGCCAAACAGAAACAGAAGTCTTC.

With regard to this clone: Germline and genes here are mouse. The missing CDR3 end, 1 residue past where the read stops, is filled in from the germline J gene. The chain recombines TRBV23 with TRBJ1-1; the table calls TRBD1, which could not be checked here. The CDR3 loop spans 15 amino acids. Germline CDR1 reads KGHTA; CDR2 reads FQNQQP. The CDR3 bases that were read are TGCTCCAGCAGTCAAGTCCAGGGAGGAAACACAGAAGTCTTC. This sequence encodes CSSSQVQGGNTEVF. The entire CDR3 sequence reads CSSSQVQGGNTEVFF.

This clone has just a few counts. Gene names follow the mouse nomenclature. The CDR3 DNA, read in part, is TGTGCCAGCAGCCTTCTGGGGGCCAACACCTTGTAC. Protein: CASSLLGANTLY. The full CDR3 protein is CASSLLGANTLYF. V gene TRBV3 combines with J gene TRBJ2-4; tentatively, D is TRBD2 (7 bases). The read ends 1 residue before the CDR3 terminus; that terminus is restored from the germline J gene. This CDR3 is 13 amino acids long. Germline CDR1 and CDR2: SNHLY and FYNGKV (reference sequence). V gave up 5 bases and J gave up 6 bases, with 12 bases separating them.

A word on this clone: Gene names and germline refer to mouse. The CDR3 end is not reached by the read, which stops 1 residue before it; the germline J gene fills it in. In the same sample, other DNA sequences code for this CDR3. The chain links TRBV26 to TRBJ2-7; 8 bases fit TRBD2. V shed 3 bases, J shed 0 bases, and the junction held 1 base outside the gene matches. The CDR3 is made up of 14 amino acids. Germline V gives CDR1 KGHPV, CDR2 FQNQEV (reference sequence). CDR3: CASSLTGGSYEQYF. The CDR3 DNA, read in part, is TGTGCCAGCAGTCTAACTGGGGGCTCCTATGAACAGTAC.

This clone has just a few counts. Gene names follow the mouse nomenclature. The read terminates 1 residue ahead of where the CDR3 ends, so the germline J gene completes it. The sample contains more than one DNA sequence encoding this CDR3. The V and J genes are TRBV3 and TRBJ1-4; D gene unclear. The germline CDR1 and CDR2 sequences are SNHLY and FYNGKV (reference sequence). The germline V and J ends were trimmed by 4 bases and 0 bases, with 6 bases remaining between them. This CDR3 has 14 amino acids. This chain's CDR3 is CASSSGFSNERLFF. The DNA read from the CDR3 is TGTGCCAGCAGCTCGGGGTTTTCCAACGAAAGATTATTT.

Details on this clone: Each gene name is a mouse one. The missing CDR3 end, 1 residue past where the read stops, is filled in from the germline J gene. The chain has TRBV26 and TRBJ1-1; weak D call: TRBD1 (5 bases). V dropped 2 bases and J dropped 5 bases, with 6 bases sitting between them. The CDR3 sequence is 12 residues long. Germline V gives CDR1 KGHPV, CDR2 FQNQEV (reference sequence). Partial CDR3 DNA: TGTGCCAGCAGTCTGGGACAAACAGAAGTCTTC. Translating gives CASSLGQTEVF. The whole CDR3 sequence reads CASSLGQTEVFF. The whole variable domain, filled in from reference TRBV26 and TRBJ1-1, reads NSKVIQTPRYLVKGQGQKAKMRCIPEKGHPVVFWYQQNKNNEFKFLINFQNQEVLQQIDMTEKRFSAECPSNSPCSLEIQSSEAGDSALYLCASSLGQTEVFFGKGTRLTVV.

As for this clone: Germline and genes: mouse. The read is 1 residue too short to cover the CDR3 end, so that end is filled in from the germline J gene. The V call is TRBV26, the J call TRBJ1-3; D call uncertain. In germline, CDR1 is KGHPV, CDR2 FQNQEV (reference sequence). V shed 4 bases and J shed 4 bases, with 2 bases lying between them. The CDR3 runs 11 residues. The DNA read from the CDR3 is TGTGCCAGCAGTCGAGGAAATACGCTCTAT. Translation gives CASSRGNTLY. The CDR3, in full, reads CASSRGNTLYF.

As concerns this clone: The gene names here belong to mouse. The observed sequence ends 1 residue before the CDR3 terminus, with the missing tail filled in from the germline J gene. This rearrangement joins TRBV16 to TRBJ2-1; D not resolved. The V gene lost 2 bases and the J gene lost 4 bases, with 9 bases spanning the gap. In germline, CDR1 is SGHSA, CDR2 FRNQAP. The CDR3 has 14 amino acids. CDR3 bases read: TGTGCAAGCAGCTTAAAGGGAAGATATGCTGAGCAGTTC. The encoded protein is CASSLKGRYAEQF. The whole CDR3 reads CASSLKGRYAEQFF.

As concerns this clone: Any gene name here is a mouse gene name. The sequenced fragment ends 1 residue before the CDR3 boundary, so the rest is inferred from the germline J gene. The rearrangement links TRBV26 to TRBJ2-5, with D maybe TRBD1 (5 bases). Deletions cut 2 bases from V and 4 bases from J, with 10 bases between. The CDR3 sequence is 14 residues long. In germline, CDR1 is KGHPV, CDR2 FQNQEV (reference sequence). CDR3 bases read: TGTGCCAGCAGTCTGGCTAGGGGAAAAGACACCCAGTAC. It specifies CASSLARGKDTQY. The entire CDR3 protein reads CASSLARGKDTQYF.

This clone counts as medium-sized. Any gene name here is a mouse gene name. The observed sequence ends 1 residue before the CDR3 terminus, with the missing tail filled in from the germline J gene. This chain connects TRBV26 to TRBJ2-7, with a tentative D call TRBD1 (6 bases). Germline assignment: CDR1 KGHPV and CDR2 FQNQEV (reference sequence). V was shortened by 5 bases and J by 0 bases, with 11 bases between the two germline ends. This CDR3 region has 14 residues. The CDR3 sequence is CASSTGKGSYEQYF. Incomplete CDR3 DNA: TGTGCCAGCAGTACAGGGAAGGGCTCCTATGAACAGTAC.

This clone was counted a few times. Gene and germline names: mouse. The read gets to within 1 residue of the CDR3 end, and the germline J gene fills in the rest. This CDR3 is also generated by other DNA sequences in the sample. V is TRBV26 and J is TRBJ2-5; weak D call: TRBD2 (6 bases). Germline lookup yields CDR1 KGHPV and CDR2 FQNQEV (reference sequence). The V gene lost 6 bases and the J gene lost 0 bases, with 7 bases spanning the gap. This CDR3 contains 13 residues. CDR3 DNA (partial): TGTGCCAGCAGCCTGGGGAACCAAGACACCCAGTAC. It yields the protein CASSLGNQDTQY. The entire CDR3 protein is CASSLGNQDTQYF.